Reported below is one TCR beta chain. Cohort placement rested on clinical history that participants reported themselves. The V and J ends lost 4 bases and 2 bases respectively, with 13 bases between them. The CDR3 has 14 residues. The germline V gene has CDR1 SGHRS and CDR2 YFSETQ. This sample is drawn from a study of blood T cell repertoires in COVID-19. Only in-frame clones appear in the TCRdb table, and some are missing; sequencing was by immunoSEQ multiplex PCR. The table records around 170,000 clones, under 90% of them present only once. The chain carries TRBV5-1 and TRBJ2-7, with D unclear. The TCR originated in a woman between 45 and 65 years old who had recovered from COVID-19. The sequenced sample consisted of PBMCs or T cells enriched from blood (not recorded which). The CDR3 region is CASSLEGLTYEQYF. The CDR3 DNA sequence: TGCGCCAGCAGCCTAGAAGGCCTTACCTACGAGCAGTACTTC.